Below, 21 T cell receptor beta chains from the same sample are listed, as sequenced in a study of CXCR3-negative and CXCR3-positive naive CD8 T cells. The TRB libraries of cDNA were built by UMI-labeled 5' RACE. Following a re-call of the 5' RACE reads, TCRdb has one entry per CDR3 protein and lacks DNA. The specimen's table records about 130,000 distinct CDR3 sequences. The material sequenced was naive CXCR3- CD8+ T cells from blood. Subset in this sample: CD45RO-CCR7+CD27+CD95- naive CD8+ T cells lacking CXCR3 (TNR3-). The receptors originated from a human donor in good health. Some clones in this sample may be carry-over from other donors' samples.

V and J are TRBV28 and TRBJ2-2; absent DNA, TCRdb's TRBD1 call cannot be checked. The germline V gene encodes CDR1 MDHEN and CDR2 SYDVKM. The CDR3 covers 15 residues. CDR3 sequence reads: CASTQGQGAPGELFF.

The chain recombines TRBV6-5 with TRBJ2-6. The CDR3 covers 15 residues. Per the germline V gene, CDR1 is MNHEY and CDR2 is SVGAGI. The CDR3 sequence is CASSYQESGANVLTF.

The chain is built from TRBV18 and TRBJ2-5; there is no DNA to check the TCRdb D call of TRBD2. CDR3 size: 14 residues. Germline CDR1 and CDR2: KGHSH and LQKENI. The CDR3: CASSRGQPQETQYF.

The chain uses TRBV5-1 and TRBJ2-7; absent DNA, TCRdb's TRBD1 call cannot be checked. CDR3 length: 14 residues. Germline V gene data show CDR1 as SGHRS and CDR2 as YFSETQ. CDR3 region: CASSSGQGTYEQYF.

This chain uses TRBV4-1 with TRBJ2-7. The CDR3 is made up of 16 amino acids. The V gene's germline CDR1 is MGHRA and CDR2 YSYEKL. The chain's CDR3 is CASSQDVPGSSYEQYF.

The chain is built from TRBV20-1 and TRBJ1-5; there is no DNA to check the TCRdb D call of TRBD1. The CDR3 has 15 amino acids. Germline CDR1 DFQATT, CDR2 SNEGSKA (reference sequence). The CDR3 loop is CSATLDRYSNQPQHF.

V is TRBV7-9 and J is TRBJ1-1; the TCRdb call, TRBD1, lacks DNA for checking. Germline V gives CDR1 SEHNR, CDR2 FQNEAQ (reference sequence). The CDR3 covers 17 residues. The CDR3 loop reads CASSLPAKGGAYTEAFF.

The chain uses TRBV28 and TRBJ1-5. The CDR3 covers 15 residues. CDR1 MDHEN and CDR2 SYDVKM come from the germline V gene. CDR3 region: CASGLTDLINQPQHF.

J is TRBJ2-5 and V is TRBV10-3. CDR1 is ENHRY and CDR2 is SYGVKD in the germline V gene. The CDR3 runs 17 residues. The CDR3 sequence: CAISESKPTGYQETQYF.

CDR3 sequence: CSVDLAGGYEQYF. The chain joins TRBV29-1 to TRBJ2-7; checking the TCRdb D call of TRBD2 is not possible without DNA. Per the germline V gene, CDR1 is SQVTM and CDR2 is ANQGSEA. This CDR3 has 13 amino acids.

The rearrangement joins TRBV6-5 to TRBJ2-7; TCRdb indicates TRBD1, and absent DNA this call remains unverified. The germline V gene encodes CDR1 MNHEY and CDR2 SVGAGI. This CDR3 region has 15 residues. CDR3 region: CASSYGTVSSSEQYF.

This chain joins TRBV28 and TRBJ2-4; the D call of TRBD1 rests on TCRdb alone, since no DNA is present to check it. Germline-derived CDR1 and CDR2 are MDHEN and SYDVKM. The CDR3 consists of 14 residues. This CDR3 reads CASTRDVGENIQYF.

The genes are TRBV28 and TRBJ1-2; without DNA, the TCRdb call of TRBD1 cannot be checked. This CDR3 is 12 amino acids long. Germline V gives CDR1 MDHEN, CDR2 SYDVKM. The CDR3 sequence: CASAGTEYGYTF.

This chain's CDR3 is CASSPTGEEKLFF. The chain uses TRBV18 and TRBJ1-4; the TCRdb D gene call, TRBD1, has no DNA to confirm it. Germline loops: CDR1 KGHSH, CDR2 LQKENI. CDR3 length: 13 residues.

V is TRBV7-6 and J is TRBJ2-2; TCRdb's assignment of TRBD2 cannot be checked, as there is no DNA. Germline V gene lookup returns CDR1 SGHVS and CDR2 FNYEAQ. There are 15 residues in the CDR3. The chain's CDR3 is CASSSPGPSTGELFF.

V usage is TRBV6-5 and J usage is TRBJ1-5; TCRdb calls TRBD1, which cannot be checked without DNA. Germline CDR1 MNHEY, CDR2 SVGAGI. This CDR3 region has 13 residues. The CDR3 reads CASGTGYNQPQHF.

The V and J genes are TRBV21-1 and TRBJ1-5; there is no DNA to check the TCRdb D call of TRBD1. TRBV21-1 constitutes a pseudogene. The CDR3 length is 18 residues. The CDR3 is CASSKDSGESPPGQPQHF.

J is TRBJ2-1 and V is TRBV3-1; with no DNA, the TCRdb D assignment of TRBD1 cannot be verified. There are 14 residues in the CDR3. The germline V gene has CDR1 LGHDT and CDR2 YNNKEL (reference sequence). The CDR3 spells CASSSRTAYNEQFF.

The gene calls are TRBV4-1 and TRBJ2-7; TCRdb's D call, TRBD1, is unchecked because there is no DNA. The germline gives CDR1 MGHRA, CDR2 YSYEKL. The CDR3 has 14 residues. The CDR3: CASSQPGQLYEQYF.

The chain is built from TRBV2 and TRBJ2-2; TCRdb's D call of TRBD2 is untestable without DNA. Germline loops: CDR1 SNHLY, CDR2 FYNNEI. This CDR3 is 16 amino acids long. The CDR3 reads CASRDGTSGRAGELFF.

This chain uses TRBV20-1 with TRBJ2-2; the D call of TRBD2 rests on TCRdb alone, since no DNA is present to check it. The germline V gene encodes CDR1 DFQATT and CDR2 SNEGSKA (reference sequence). The CDR3 covers 15 residues. The CDR3 loop is CSARVWEANTGELFF.